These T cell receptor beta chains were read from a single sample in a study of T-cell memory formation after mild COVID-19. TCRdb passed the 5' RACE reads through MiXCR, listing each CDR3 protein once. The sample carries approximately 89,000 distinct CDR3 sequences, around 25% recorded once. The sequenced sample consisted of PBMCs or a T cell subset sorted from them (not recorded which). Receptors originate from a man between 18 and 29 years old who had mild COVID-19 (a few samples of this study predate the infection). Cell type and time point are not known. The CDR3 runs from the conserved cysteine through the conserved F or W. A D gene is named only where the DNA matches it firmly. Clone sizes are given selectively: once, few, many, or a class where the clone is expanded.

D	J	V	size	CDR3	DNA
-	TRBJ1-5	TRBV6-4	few	CARMPDAAHGLNQPQHF	TGTGCCAGGATGCCCGATGCAGCGCACGGCTTGAATCAGCCCCAGCATTTT
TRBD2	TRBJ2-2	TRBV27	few	CASSLSIVLAGTGELFF	TGTGCCAGCAGTTTATCGATAGTCCTAGCGGGCACCGGGGAGCTGTTTTTT
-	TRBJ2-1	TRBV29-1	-	CSVYGQYNEQFF	TGCAGCGTCTACGGACAGTACAATGAGCAGTTCTTC
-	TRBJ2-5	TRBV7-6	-	CASSFLTGTAFMETQYF	TGTGCCAGCAGCTTCCTCACCGGGACTGCCTTTATGGAGACCCAGTACTTC
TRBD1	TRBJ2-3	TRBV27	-	CASSPGTVSTDTQYF	TGTGCCAGCAGTCCTGGGACAGTCTCTACGGATACGCAGTATTTT
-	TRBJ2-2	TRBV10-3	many	CAIRTQGEDGELFF	TGTGCCATCAGGACACAGGGAGAGGACGGGGAGCTGTTTTTT
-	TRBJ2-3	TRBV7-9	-	CASYKGTPDTQYF	TGTGCGAGCTACAAAGGGACCCCAGATACGCAGTATTTT
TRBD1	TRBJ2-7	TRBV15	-	CATSRRIGDSPYEQYF	TGTGCCACCAGCAGACGCATCGGGGACAGTCCCTACGAGCAGTACTTC
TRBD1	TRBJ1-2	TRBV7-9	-	CASSSGGTANYGYTF	TGTGCCAGCAGCTCTGGAGGGACAGCTAACTATGGCTACACCTTC
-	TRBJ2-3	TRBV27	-	CASSLLFPTRADTQYF	TGTGCCAGCAGTTTATTGTTTCCGACCAGGGCAGATACGCAGTATTTT
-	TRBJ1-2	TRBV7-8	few	CASSQGWGALGYTF	TGTGCCAGCAGTCAAGGGTGGGGGGCGCTGGGCTACACCTTC
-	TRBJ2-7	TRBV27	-	CASSFSGTLRVEQYF	TGTGCCAGCAGTTTCTCCGGGACCCTCCGGGTGGAGCAGTACTTC
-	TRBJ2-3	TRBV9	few	CASSVEEGGPPDTQYF	TGTGCCAGCAGCGTAGAGGAGGGGGGGCCCCCAGATACGCAGTATTTT
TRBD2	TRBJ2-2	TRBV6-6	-	CASSLGLAEIGELFF	TGTGCCAGCAGTCTGGGACTAGCGGAGATCGGGGAGCTGTTTTTT
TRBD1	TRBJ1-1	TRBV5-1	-	CASSLYGTGGLEAFF	TGCGCCAGCAGCTTATACGGGACAGGAGGACTAGAAGCTTTCTTT
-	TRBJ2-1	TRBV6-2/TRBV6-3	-	CASSFGNEQFF	TGTGCCAGCAGTTTCGGCAATGAGCAGTTCTTC
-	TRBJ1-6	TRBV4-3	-	CASSQGAGSPLHF	TGCGCCAGCAGCCAAGGGGCCGGGTCACCCCTCCACTTT
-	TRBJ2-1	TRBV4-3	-	CASSQDWRSYNEQFF	TGCGCCAGCAGCCAAGATTGGCGGTCCTACAATGAGCAGTTCTTC
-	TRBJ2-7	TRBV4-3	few	CASSPGTAAYEQYF	TGCGCCAGCAGCCCCGGGACGGCAGCCTACGAGCAGTACTTC
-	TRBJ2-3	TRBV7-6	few	CASSLKGSSTDTQYF	TGTGCCAGCAGCTTAAAGGGCTCTAGCACAGATACGCAGTATTTT
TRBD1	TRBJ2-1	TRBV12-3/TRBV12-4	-	CASSPAGGSYNEQFF	TGTGCCAGCAGTCCGGCAGGGGGCTCCTACAATGAGCAGTTCTTC
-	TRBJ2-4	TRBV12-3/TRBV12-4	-	CASSFEGPLAKNIQYF	TGTGCCAGCAGTTTCGAAGGGCCTCTAGCCAAAAACATTCAGTACTTC
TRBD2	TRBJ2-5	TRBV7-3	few	CASSRGSGVQETQYF	TGTGCCAGCAGCAGAGGTAGCGGGGTTCAAGAGACCCAGTACTTC
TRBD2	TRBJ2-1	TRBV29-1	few	CSVLPLAGGKHEQFF	TGCAGCGTTCTACCTCTAGCGGGGGGGAAGCATGAGCAGTTCTTC
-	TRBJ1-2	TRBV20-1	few	CSASADRREYGYTF	TGCAGTGCTAGTGCCGACAGGAGAGAGTATGGCTACACCTTC
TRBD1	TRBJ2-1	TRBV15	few	CATSSPGTGRRNEQFF	TGTGCCACCAGCTCCCCCGGGACAGGGCGTCGCAATGAGCAGTTCTTC
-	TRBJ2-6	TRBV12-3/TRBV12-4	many	CASSLSGANVLTF	TGTGCCAGCAGTCTATCTGGGGCCAACGTCCTGACTTTC
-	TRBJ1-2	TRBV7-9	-	CASSLDRVRSGYTF	TGTGCCAGCAGCTTAGACAGGGTTCGGAGTGGCTACACCTTC
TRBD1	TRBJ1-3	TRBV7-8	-	CASSHTTGAGNTIYF	TGTGCCAGCAGCCACACGACAGGGGCTGGAAACACCATATATTTT
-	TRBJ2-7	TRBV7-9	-	CASSIRVYEQYF	TGTGCCAGCAGCATCAGGGTCTACGAGCAGTACTTC
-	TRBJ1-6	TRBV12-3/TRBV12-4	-	CASSWTEGRSPLHF	TGTGCCAGCAGTTGGACCGAGGGACGGTCACCCCTCCACTTT
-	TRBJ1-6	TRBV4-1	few	CASSQPQGGWGNSPLHF	TGCGCCAGCAGCCAGCCCCAGGGAGGATGGGGGAATTCACCCCTCCACTTT
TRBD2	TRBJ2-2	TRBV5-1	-	CASSLWSAGEITGELFF	TGCGCCAGCAGCTTGTGGTCGGCGGGGGAAATTACCGGGGAGCTGTTTTTT
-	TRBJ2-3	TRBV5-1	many	CASSLEGQHADTQYF	TGCGCCAGCAGCTTGGAGGGACAACACGCAGATACGCAGTATTTT
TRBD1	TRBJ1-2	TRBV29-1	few	CSVSDREYGYTF	TGCAGCGTCTCGGACAGGGAATATGGCTACACCTTC
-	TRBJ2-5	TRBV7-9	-	CASSLASETQYF	TGTGCCAGCAGCTTAGCAAGTGAGACCCAGTACTTC
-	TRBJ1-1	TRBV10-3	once	CAISESINLNTEAFF	TGTGCCATCAGTGAGTCGATCAACCTTAACACTGAAGCTTTCTTT
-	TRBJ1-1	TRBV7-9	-	CASSGGGEAFF	TGTGCCAGCTCCGGGGGGGGTGAAGCTTTCTTT
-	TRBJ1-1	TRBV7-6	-	CASSPTGPLNTEAFF	TGTGCCAGCAGCCCAACCGGGCCCCTGAACACTGAAGCTTTCTTT
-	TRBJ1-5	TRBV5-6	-	CATSTRAGNQPQHF	TGTGCCACCTCCACTAGAGCGGGCAATCAGCCCCAGCATTTT